This T cell receptor beta chain came from a study of CD8 T cells in ankylosing spondylitis. Study findings and constraints: Made up of about eight highly homologous variants, a TCR beta motif appeared characteristic of ankylosing spondylitis blood. Within matched ankylosing spondylitis synovial fluid, disease-linked clones were reportedly significantly enriched.

This clonotype has more than one count but fewer than ten. Its antigen is not known. TCRdb redid the calling of the 5' RACE reads with MiXCR, one entry per CDR3 protein. Among about 92,000 distinct CDR3 sequences listed, roughly 10% were seen once. The CDR3 extends over 15 amino acids. Per germline, CDR1 SNHLY and CDR2 FYNNEI. The V end was cut by 0 bases, the J end by 7 bases, with 13 bases between. The sequencing sample was made of blood, either unsorted or a sorted T cell fraction (not recorded which). The clonotype comes from a male donor with ankylosing spondylitis or in good health (not recorded which). V gene TRBV2 combines with J gene TRBJ2-1; a possible D gene is TRBD2 (5 bases). The CDR3 region is CASSEADVSGNEQFF. DNA for the CDR3: TGTGCCAGCAGTGAAGCCGACGTTTCGGGGAATGAGCAGTTCTTC. Looking up the rest from reference TRBV2 and TRBJ2-1 gives the full variable domain: EPEVTQTPSHQVTQMGQEVILRCVPISNHLYFYWYRQILGQKVEFLVSFYNNEISEKSEIFDDQFSVERPDGSNFTLKIRSTKLEDSAMYFCASSEADVSGNEQFFGPGTRLTVL.